Here is one TCR beta chain with its context. The sample is drawn from a study of chronic HIV infection and antiretroviral therapy. The length of the CDR3 is 16 residues. CDR1 and CDR2 from the germline V gene are SGHVS and FQNEAQ. V shed 0 bases and J 5 bases; nucleotides not matched to a gene: 9. TCRdb reprocessed the 5' RACE reads with MiXCR, giving one entry per CDR3 protein. The table includes about 38,000 distinct CDR3 sequences, roughly 8.2% detected once. This sequence was found in an adult who had HIV and had not received antiretroviral therapy, or was an uninfected healthy control (not recorded which). Source material: peripheral blood. V gene TRBV7-8 combines with J gene TRBJ2-7; TRBD1 matches at 8 bases. This CDR3 is CASSLAPGQGFHEQYF. CDR3 nucleotides: TGTGCCAGCAGCTTAGCCCCCGGACAGGGCTTCCACGAGCAGTACTTC. Full variable domain (outside the CDR3, taken from reference TRBV7-8 and TRBJ2-7): GAGVSQSPRYKVAKRGQDVALRCDPISGHVSLFWYQQALGQGPEFLTYFQNEAQLDKSGLPSDRFFAERPEGSVSTLKIQRTQQEDSAVYLCASSLAPGQGFHEQYFGPGTRLTVT.